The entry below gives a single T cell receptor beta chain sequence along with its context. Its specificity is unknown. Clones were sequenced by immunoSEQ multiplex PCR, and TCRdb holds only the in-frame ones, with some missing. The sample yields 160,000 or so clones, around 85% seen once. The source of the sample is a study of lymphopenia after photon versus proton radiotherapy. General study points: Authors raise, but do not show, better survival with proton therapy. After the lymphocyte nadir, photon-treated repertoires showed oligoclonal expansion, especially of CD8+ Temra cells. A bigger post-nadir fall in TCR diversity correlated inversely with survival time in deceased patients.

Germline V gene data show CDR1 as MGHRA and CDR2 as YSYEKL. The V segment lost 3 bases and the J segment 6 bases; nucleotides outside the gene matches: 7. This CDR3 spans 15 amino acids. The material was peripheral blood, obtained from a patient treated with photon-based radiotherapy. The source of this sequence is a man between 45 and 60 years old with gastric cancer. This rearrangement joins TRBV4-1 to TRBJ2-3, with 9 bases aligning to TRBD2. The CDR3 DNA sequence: TGCGCCAGCAGCCAGATTAGCGGGAGCGGGGATACGCAGTATTTT. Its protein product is CASSQISGSGDTQYF.